This T cell receptor (beta chain) was found in a study of blood T cell repertoires in COVID-19. Overall study: Sample material is recorded as cDNA or gDNA derived from T cells, B-cell-depleted T cells, or PBMCs.

Germline CDR1 and CDR2: SGHRS and YFSETQ. There are 16 residues in the CDR3. V lost 4 bases, J lost 6 bases, and 7 bases stayed unmatched. This clone was observed a single time. The authors' processing: Amplified reference gene primers provided the basis for estimating nucleated cell counts. Assay: immunoSEQ multiplex PCR; the TCRdb copy retains only in-frame clones and omits some. V and J calls and clone size are given by that table; D and trimming were obtained from the DNA. The sample lists approximately 300,000 clones, around 90% occurring once. The sequence was collected from a man between 18 and 35 years old with active or convalescent COVID-19. The chain employs TRBV5-1 and TRBJ2-3, with 14 bases matching TRBD2. The sequencing sample was made of peripheral blood. DNA for the CDR3: TGCGCCAGCAGCCCCAGACTAGCGGGAGGGAAGGATACGCAGTATTTT. Protein sequence: CASSPRLAGGKDTQYF. Combining the CDR3 with reference TRBV5-1 and TRBJ2-3 gives the whole variable domain KAGVTQTPRYLIKTRGQQVTLSCSPISGHRSVSWYQQTPGQGLQFLFEYFSETQRNKGNFPGRFSGRQFSNSRSEMNVSTLELGDSALYLCASSPRLAGGKDTQYFGPGTRLTVL.